Below, 30 T cell receptor beta chains from the same sample are listed, as sequenced in a study of cytomegalovirus exposure and HLA in healthy donors. PCR employed 60 Vbeta and 13 Jbeta primers. The repertoire was sequenced with immunoSEQ multiplex PCR; TCRdb's copy has only in-frame clones and lacks some. The sample includes roughly 140,000 clones, just under 65% seen only once; the top ten take under 7.5%. Sequencing was carried out using PBMCs. The receptor set was obtained from a woman in her sixties in good health and CMV-seropositive.

The rearrangement links TRBV7-2 to TRBJ2-1; no clear D gene. Between the trimmed V and J ends, which lost 4 bases and 7 bases, there was a span of 8 bases. CDR3 length: 12 amino acids. Germline loops: CDR1 SGHTA, CDR2 FQGNSA. CDR3 in DNA: TGTGCCAGCAGCTCCTACAGTAATGAGCAGTTCTTC. Its translation is CASSSYSNEQFF.

This rearrangement joins TRBV5-1 to TRBJ1-2; possibly TRBD1 for D (5 bases). The V end lost 0 bases, the J end lost 6 bases, and 18 bases lay between the germline ends. Germline CDR1 is SGHRS and CDR2 is YFSETQ. The CDR3 covers 16 residues. CDR3 loop: CASSLESIRAENGYTF. Written as DNA, the CDR3 is TGCGCCAGCAGCTTGGAGTCTATCAGGGCGGAAAATGGCTACACCTTC.

V usage is TRBV4-2 and J usage is TRBJ1-4; TRBD1 is a possible D gene (6 bases). V was cut by 3 bases and J by 6 bases, with 17 bases left in between. Germline V gene data show CDR1 as LGHNA and CDR2 as YNFKEQ. The CDR3 covers 16 residues. This chain's CDR3 is CASSHKRGGVDEKLFF. In DNA, the CDR3 is TGTGCCAGCAGCCATAAACGGGGGGGCGTAGATGAAAAACTGTTTTTT.

The chain combines TRBV27 with TRBJ1-1, with D perhaps TRBD1 (6 bases). The CDR3 spans 15 residues. The V gene's germline CDR1 is MNHEY and CDR2 SMNVEV (reference sequence). Trimming left V 2 bases short and J 5 bases short, with 15 bases between. CDR3 residues: CASSLIQGRGTEAFF. CDR3 DNA sequence: TGTGCCAGCAGTTTAATTCAGGGGAGAGGAACTGAAGCTTTCTTT.

This clone was observed a handful of times. J is TRBJ2-3 and V is TRBV7-2; D is unclear. Trimming removed 1 base from V and 0 bases from J, with 8 bases in between. Germline CDR1 is SGHTA and CDR2 is FQGNSA. This CDR3 contains 15 residues. CDR3 DNA sequence: TGTGCCAGCAGCTTAGGAGCGTCTAGCACAGATACGCAGTATTTT. It yields the protein CASSLGASSTDTQYF.

This chain links TRBV5-1 with TRBJ2-5; possible D gene TRBD1, 6 bases. The V end lost 2 bases, the J end lost 1 base, and 9 bases lay between the germline ends. Per the germline V gene, CDR1 is SGHRS and CDR2 is YFSETQ. The CDR3 is made up of 14 amino acids. This CDR3 is CASSFTGFQETQYF. CDR3 nucleotides: TGCGCCAGCAGCTTTACAGGGTTCCAAGAGACCCAGTACTTC. Full variable domain (rest looked up from reference TRBV5-1 and TRBJ2-5): KAGVTQTPRYLIKTRGQQVTLSCSPISGHRSVSWYQQTPGQGLQFLFEYFSETQRNKGNFPGRFSGRQFSNSRSEMNVSTLELGDSALYLCASSFTGFQETQYFGPGTRLLVL.

The chain links TRBV5-5 to TRBJ1-2; D unclear. The V and J ends lost 0 bases and 7 bases respectively, with 13 bases between them. The CDR3 contains 14 residues. The germline CDR1 and CDR2 sequences are SGHKS and YYEKEE (reference sequence). The CDR3 sequence is CASSLATWEGGYTF. As DNA, the CDR3 is TGTGCCAGCAGCTTGGCTACCTGGGAGGGTGGCTACACCTTC. Full variable domain (rest looked up from reference TRBV5-5 and TRBJ1-2): DAGVTQSPTHLIKTRGQQVTLRCSPISGHKSVSWYQQVLGQGPQFIFQYYEKEERGRGNFPDRFSARQFPNYSSELNVNALLLGDSALYLCASSLATWEGGYTFGSGTRLTVV.

The chain joins TRBV19 to TRBJ1-4, with 8 bases identical to TRBD1. The CDR3 contains 15 residues. Germline V gene data show CDR1 as LNHDA and CDR2 as SQIVND (reference sequence). V shed 2 bases, J shed 5 bases, and the junction held 4 bases outside the gene matches. The CDR3 protein is CASSIWDRKNEKLFF. The CDR3 coding sequence is TGTGCCAGTAGTATATGGGACAGGAAGAATGAAAAACTGTTTTTT. Variable domain in full (rest from reference TRBV19 and TRBJ1-4): DGGITQSPKYLFRKEGQNVTLSCEQNLNHDAMYWYRQDPGQGLRLIYYSQIVNDFQKGDIAEGYSVSREKKESFPLTVTSAQKNPTAFYLCASSIWDRKNEKLFFGSGTQLSVL.

The sample holds a few counts of this clone. This sequence joins TRBV2 and TRBJ1-2, with no clear D. V was clipped by 4 bases and J by 4 bases, with 13 bases between them. The germline V gene encodes CDR1 SNHLY and CDR2 FYNNEI. This CDR3 has 14 residues. CDR3 region: CASSGTENFYGYTF. The CDR3 DNA follows: TGTGCCAGCAGTGGGACTGAAAATTTCTATGGCTACACCTTC.

The chain is built from TRBV7-9 and TRBJ2-7; no firm D call. Germline V gene sequence: CDR1 SEHNR, CDR2 FQNEAQ (reference sequence). The length of the CDR3 is 12 residues. Trimming removed 4 bases from V and 5 bases from J, with 9 bases in between. The CDR3 loop is CASSSLGDEQYF. Written as DNA, the CDR3 is TGTGCCAGCAGCTCGCTCGGAGACGAGCAGTACTTC.

In its sample, this clone was seen once. The chain combines TRBV28 with TRBJ2-7, with a tentative D call TRBD2 (5 bases). The V end was cut by 5 bases, the J end by 3 bases, with 17 bases between. The germline CDR1 and CDR2 sequences are MDHEN and SYDVKM. CDR3 length equals 15 residues. Written as DNA, the CDR3 is TGTGCCAGCAGTCTGTGGCGGGCCTTAAACTACGAGCAGTACTTC. It translates to CASSLWRALNYEQYF.

The chain employs TRBV7-3 and TRBJ1-1; D ambiguous. The CDR3 sequence is 15 residues long. The V end lost 2 bases, the J end lost 4 bases, and 14 bases lay between the germline ends. Per the germline V gene, CDR1 is SGHTA and CDR2 is FQGTGA. The CDR3 nucleotides are TGTGCCAGCAGCTTAGACGAGGATGGGAGCACTGAAGCTTTCTTT. Amino acids: CASSLDEDGSTEAFF. Full variable domain (remainder filled in from reference TRBV7-3 and TRBJ1-1): GAGVSQTPSNKVTEKGKYVELRCDPISGHTALYWYRQSLGQGPEFLIYFQGTGAADDSGLPNDRFFAVRPEGSVSTLKIQRTERGDSAVYLCASSLDEDGSTEAFFGQGTRLTVV.

This clone was detected a few times. The J gene is TRBJ2-2, the V gene TRBV18, with D perhaps matching TRBD2 (6 bases). This CDR3 spans 16 amino acids. The germline V gene has CDR1 KGHSH and CDR2 LQKENI. V was cut by 3 bases and J by 3 bases, with 14 bases left in between. The CDR3 coding sequence is TGTGCCAGCTCACCGGCCGGGAGCAGGTACACCGGGGAGCTGTTTTTT. Translation gives CASSPAGSRYTGELFF.

This chain joins TRBV5-1 and TRBJ2-7; D gene ambiguous. Germline V gene data show CDR1 as SGHRS and CDR2 as YFSETQ. This CDR3 is 14 amino acids long. V lost 2 bases to trimming and J lost 0 bases, with 9 bases between them. The CDR3 is CASSFTAASYEQYF. The CDR3 DNA is TGCGCCAGCAGCTTCACAGCTGCCTCCTACGAGCAGTACTTC. The complete variable domain, with remaining parts taken from reference TRBV5-1 and TRBJ2-7, reads KAGVTQTPRYLIKTRGQQVTLSCSPISGHRSVSWYQQTPGQGLQFLFEYFSETQRNKGNFPGRFSGRQFSNSRSEMNVSTLELGDSALYLCASSFTAASYEQYFGPGTRLTVT.

The chain has TRBV6-5 and TRBJ2-7; a weak D match, TRBD2 (6 bases). The germline V and J ends were trimmed by 5 bases and 2 bases, with 13 bases remaining between them. CDR3 size: 14 residues. CDR1 and CDR2 from the germline V gene are MNHEY and SVGAGI. The CDR3 nucleotides read TGTGCCAGCAGTACACCGGGACTCGCCTACGAGCAGTACTTC. Translating it yields CASSTPGLAYEQYF.

V and J are TRBV6-5 and TRBJ2-1; D remains ambiguous. Germline lookup yields CDR1 MNHEY and CDR2 SVGAGI. There are 13 residues in the CDR3. V was trimmed by 4 bases and J by 7 bases, leaving 11 bases between them. CDR3 sequence reads: CASSSLSRNEQFF. The CDR3 DNA reads TGTGCCAGCAGTTCCCTATCTAGAAATGAGCAGTTCTTC.

This clone has more than one count but fewer than ten. V is TRBV18 and J is TRBJ1-5, with TRBD1 identical over 7 bases. The ends lost 3 bases at V and 4 bases at J; junction bases unmatched: 6. CDR3 size: 15 residues. Looked up from germline, CDR1 is KGHSH and CDR2 is LQKENI. The CDR3 DNA follows: TGTGCCAGCTCACCCTTCGGGACAGCTAATCAGCCCCAGCATTTT. It yields the protein CASSPFGTANQPQHF.

The chain uses TRBV27 and TRBJ1-2; TRBD1 aligns across 8 bases. Germline CDR1 MNHEY, CDR2 SMNVEV (reference sequence). The ends lost 4 bases at V and 4 bases at J; junction bases unmatched: 5. The CDR3 has 14 residues. The chain's CDR3 is CASSSNRGAYGYTF. CDR3 coding DNA: TGTGCCAGCAGTTCAAACAGGGGGGCCTATGGCTACACCTTC.

The rearrangement uses TRBV5-1 and TRBJ2-3; tentatively, D is TRBD1 (5 bases). V lost 0 bases and J 6 bases, leaving 5 bases between the germline ends. The germline V gene encodes CDR1 SGHRS and CDR2 YFSETQ. This CDR3 region has 12 residues. DNA for the CDR3: TGCGCCAGCAGCTTGGAGGGGGATACGCAGTATTTT. This codes for CASSLEGDTQYF.

This clone was seen more than once but under ten times. The chain recombines TRBV27 with TRBJ2-3; D gene uncertain. Germline lookup yields CDR1 MNHEY and CDR2 SMNVEV (reference sequence). V lost 1 base and J 2 bases, leaving 4 bases between the germline ends. The CDR3 length is 13 residues. The CDR3 DNA sequence: TGTGCCAGCAGTTTATGGGCCACAGATACGCAGTATTTT. This codes for CASSLWATDTQYF.

The rearrangement links TRBV5-1 to TRBJ1-4; the D gene is possibly TRBD1 (5 bases). V gave up 1 base and J gave up 3 bases, with 13 bases separating them. The CDR3 consists of 16 residues. Germline values: CDR1 SGHRS, CDR2 YFSETQ. This CDR3 is CASSLMNGDSNEKLFF. The CDR3 DNA sequence: TGCGCCAGCAGCTTGATGAACGGGGACTCTAATGAAAAACTGTTTTTT.

This clone was seen more than once but under ten times. This chain connects TRBV7-2 to TRBJ2-1; maybe TRBD2 (5 bases). V gave up 7 bases and J gave up 9 bases, with 22 bases separating them. Germline V gene sequence: CDR1 SGHTA, CDR2 FQGNSA. CDR3 length: 15 residues. CDR3 coding DNA: TGTGCCAGCATACCCGAGCGGCTAGCTTTGGGTGAGCAGTTCTTC. This gives the protein CASIPERLALGEQFF.

The chain recombines TRBV5-4 with TRBJ2-7; 7 nucleotides align to TRBD1. Germline CDR1 SGHNT, CDR2 YYREEE (reference sequence). V was pared by 5 bases and J by 6 bases, with 11 bases of the junction left unmatched. The CDR3 is made up of 14 amino acids. CDR3 region: CASSFITGAPEQYF. The CDR3 nucleotides are TGTGCCAGCAGTTTCATCACAGGGGCTCCCGAGCAGTACTTC.

V gene TRBV18 combines with J gene TRBJ2-2; 8 nucleotides agree with TRBD1. With 4 bases clipped from V and 2 bases from J, the junction kept 3 bases outside the gene matches. Germline values: CDR1 KGHSH, CDR2 LQKENI. CDR3 length: 15 residues. The CDR3 is CASSLGQGNTGELFF. CDR3 DNA: TGTGCCAGCTCACTCGGACAGGGAAACACCGGGGAGCTGTTTTTT.

This clone has a handful of counts. This rearrangement joins TRBV10-2 to TRBJ2-3; 8 bases agree with TRBD2. Trimming cost V 3 bases and J 5 bases; bases outside gene matches: 7. There are 15 residues in the CDR3. Looked up from germline, CDR1 is WSHSY and CDR2 is SAAADI. The CDR3 bases are TGCGCCAGCAGTGATCGAGCGGGAGAGAGAGATACGCAGTATTTT. This translates into CASSDRAGERDTQYF.

This clone was counted only a few times. One junction end does not reproduce the germline sequence, and a read error may be involved. The V gene is TRBV6-1, the J gene TRBJ1-1; 9 positions match TRBD1. The germline V gene encodes CDR1 MNHNS and CDR2 SASEGT. The CDR3 spans 14 residues. CDR3: CASSEDRGDTEAFF. In DNA, the CDR3 is TGTGCCAGCAGCGAAGACAGGGGGGACACTGAAGCTTTCTTT.

This rearrangement joins TRBV27 to TRBJ1-5; 8 nucleotides align to TRBD1. Germline CDR1 reads MNHEY; CDR2 reads SMNVEV (reference sequence). The CDR3 contains 16 residues. V lost 5 bases and J lost 2; bases outside the gene matches: 8. CDR3 sequence: CASSNRQGSGNQPQHF. The CDR3 DNA follows: TGTGCCAGCAGTAACCGACAGGGGTCGGGCAATCAGCCCCAGCATTTT.

The V gene is TRBV7-8, the J gene TRBJ1-2; D gene ambiguous. The V end lost 3 bases, the J end lost 1 base, and 6 bases lay between the germline ends. Germline lookup yields CDR1 SGHVS and CDR2 FQNEAQ. The CDR3 length is 13 residues. Here the CDR3 reads CASSFSDNYGYTF. The CDR3 DNA is TGTGCCAGCAGCTTCTCAGATAACTATGGCTACACCTTC.

This clone was picked up one time. The chain uses TRBV6-1 and TRBJ2-3; 9 nucleotides match TRBD2. This CDR3 is 15 amino acids long. Germline V lookup: CDR1 MNHNS, CDR2 SASEGT. V lost 4 bases to trimming and J lost 4 bases; unmatched junction nucleotides: 6. The CDR3 is CASSVAGGFSDTQYF. The CDR3 nucleotides are TGTGCCAGCAGTGTGGCGGGAGGGTTTTCAGATACGCAGTATTTT.

The V gene is TRBV6-5, the J gene TRBJ2-7, with 9 bases lining up with TRBD2. CDR1 and CDR2 (germline): MNHEY, SVGAGI. The length of the CDR3 is 14 residues. Germline trimming cut 5 bases from V and 1 base from J; bases unmatched to any gene: 3. The CDR3 DNA sequence: TGTGCCAGCAGTGTAGCGGGAGCTTCCTACGAGCAGTACTTC. Protein product: CASSVAGASYEQYF.